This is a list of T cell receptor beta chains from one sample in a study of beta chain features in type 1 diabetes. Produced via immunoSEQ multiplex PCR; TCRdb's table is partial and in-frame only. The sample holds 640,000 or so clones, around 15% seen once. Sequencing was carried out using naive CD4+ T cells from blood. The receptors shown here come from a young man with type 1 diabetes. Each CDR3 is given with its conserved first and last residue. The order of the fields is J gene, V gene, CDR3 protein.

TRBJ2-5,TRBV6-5,CASSYGLFQETQYF
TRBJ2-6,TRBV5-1,CASSPNRGLGANVLTF
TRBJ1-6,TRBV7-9,CASSLGSSDNSPLHF
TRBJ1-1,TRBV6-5,CASSTPANTEAFF
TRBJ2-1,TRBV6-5,CASSYSERNEQFF
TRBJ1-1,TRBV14,CASSQTGRRAFF
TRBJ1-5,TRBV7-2,CASSLGGRDNQPQHF
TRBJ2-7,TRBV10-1,CASSGTREQYF
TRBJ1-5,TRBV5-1,CASSLDGSNQPQHF
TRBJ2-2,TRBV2,CASTEEAPTGELFF
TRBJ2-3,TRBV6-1,CAGSSWDRSGDTQYF
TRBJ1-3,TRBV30,CAWSVLRTRGGISSGNTIYF
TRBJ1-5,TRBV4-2,CASSQDPSPLQPQHF
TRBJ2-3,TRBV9,CASSVEGQYYTDTQYF
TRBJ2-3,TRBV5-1,CASSPLGDTQYF
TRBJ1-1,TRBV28,CASTTDSLNTEAFF
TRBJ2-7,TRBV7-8,CASSKDPTGVSYEQYF
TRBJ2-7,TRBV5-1,CASSFGDRLYEQYF
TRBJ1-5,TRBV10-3,CAISGQANQPQHF
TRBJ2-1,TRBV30,CAWSRGSRTSYNEQFF
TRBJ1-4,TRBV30,CASVVGLRMEKLFF
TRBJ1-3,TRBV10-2,CASRSTLVEGNTIYF
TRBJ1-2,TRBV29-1,CSVVGGTNYGYTF
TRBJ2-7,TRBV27,CASSSMDTYEQYF
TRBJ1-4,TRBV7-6,CASSKLQGAKGRGEKLFF
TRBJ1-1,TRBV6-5,CASSLEGVNTEAFF
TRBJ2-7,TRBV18,CASSPREGEGDEQYF
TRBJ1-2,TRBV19,CASSIAEGYGYTF
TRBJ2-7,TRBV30,CAWSLLGPRNEQYF
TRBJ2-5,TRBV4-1,CASSQGIGYQETQYF
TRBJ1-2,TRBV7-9,CASSFGGTSGYTF
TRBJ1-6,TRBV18,CASSLLEGRDSPLHF
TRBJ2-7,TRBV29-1,CSVGESGGPSYEQYF